This T cell receptor beta chain comes out of a study of T cell responses to AZD1222 COVID-19 vaccine. The CDR3 is made up of 18 amino acids. V shed 1 base and J shed 5 bases, with 22 bases lying between them. The germline CDR1 and CDR2 sequences are SGHNT and YYREEE (reference sequence). The method was immunoSEQ multiplex PCR; TCRdb's version includes in-frame clones alone and lacks a portion of them. The sample has around 150,000 clones, about 93% seen once. V usage is TRBV5-4 and J usage is TRBJ2-1; D perhaps matches TRBD2 (6 bases). The receptor's source is an adult who received the AZD1222 COVID-19 vaccine. Sample: peripheral blood, taken 28 days after the second AZD1222 dose. The CDR3 spells CASSLLIRDGSVNNEQFF. CDR3 coding DNA: TGTGCCAGCAGCTTGTTAATACGGGACGGGAGTGTAAACAATGAGCAGTTCTTC.